This TCR beta chain was sequenced in a study of blood T cell repertoires in COVID-19. Study context: Material from acute and convalescent COVID-19 was sourced from the United States, Italy and Spain.

CDR1 and CDR2 from the germline V gene are LNHDA and SQIVND (reference sequence). The CDR3 is 14 amino acids. V was clipped by 4 bases and J by 0 bases, with 7 bases between them. Original processing methods: Amplifying reference gene primers gave estimates of nucleated cell counts. Sequenced by immunoSEQ multiplex PCR; TCRdb stores in-frame clones only, minus some. V and J calls and clone size are copied from that table; D and trimming were computed from the DNA. The sample holds about 170,000 clones, roughly 80% seen once. This clonotype was obtained from a human donor with acute or convalescent COVID-19. The donor label of this sample is uncertain. The chain recombines TRBV19 with TRBJ1-3, with D unclear. Sequenced: peripheral blood. Here the CDR3 DNA reads TGTGCCAGTAGTAGCTCCTACTCTGGAAACACCATATATTTT. Translated: CASSSSYSGNTIYF. Together with reference TRBV19 and TRBJ1-3, the CDR3 gives the full variable domain: DGGITQSPKYLFRKEGQNVTLSCEQNLNHDAMYWYRQDPGQGLRLIYYSQIVNDFQKGDIAEGYSVSREKKESFPLTVTSAQKNPTAFYLCASSSSYSGNTIYFGEGSWLTVV.